What follows is one T cell receptor (beta chain) and its context. These data originate in a study of blood T cell repertoires in COVID-19. The length of the CDR3 is 14 residues. V shed 6 bases, J shed 4 bases, and the junction held 2 bases outside the gene matches. Germline CDR1 is LNHDA and CDR2 is SQIVND (reference sequence). Some clones are missing from TCRdb's copy, which holds only in-frame ones; the method was immunoSEQ multiplex PCR. The sample lists around 49,000 clones, 80% to 95% occurring once. This sequence originates from a man aged 60 to 69 with COVID-19, enrolled during active disease. Sequencing was done on a sample of peripheral blood. The chain links TRBV19 to TRBJ1-4; 10 bases match TRBD1. CDR3 nucleotide sequence: TGTGCCAGTAGCCGGGACAGGGGTAATGAAAAACTGTTTTTT. Amino acid sequence: CASSRDRGNEKLFF.